One and the same sample provided the 11 T cell receptor beta chains below, sequenced in a study of control samples from healthy donors and cancer patients. TCRdb's copy holds only in-frame clones and misses some; the assay was immunoSEQ multiplex PCR. Here the sample spans 100,000 or so clones, about 89% being singletons. Sequenced sample: blood. The receptors originated from a man under 40 in good health.

This chain joins TRBV27 and TRBJ1-4, with unresolved D. The CDR3 totals 15 residues. The V end lost 4 bases, the J end lost 3 bases, and 12 bases lay between the germline ends. Per the germline V gene, CDR1 is MNHEY and CDR2 is SMNVEV (reference sequence). Here the CDR3 DNA reads TGTGCCAGCAGTTCGAGGAGTCGTTCTAATGAAAAACTGTTTTTT. Protein sequence: CASSSRSRSNEKLFF.

This chain connects TRBV4-1 to TRBJ2-3; D perhaps matches TRBD1 (7 bases). The germline gives CDR1 MGHRA, CDR2 YSYEKL. V shed 5 bases and J shed 5 bases, with 14 bases lying between them. There are 14 residues in the CDR3. CDR3 in DNA: TGCGCCAGCAGCTCTACCCAGGGGGGAGATACGCAGTATTTT. Its protein is CASSSTQGGDTQYF.

The rearrangement uses TRBV30 and TRBJ1-1; D may be TRBD1 (6 bases). Trimming shortened V by 7 bases and J by 4 bases, and 28 bases separated the two germline ends. The CDR3 extends over 17 amino acids. Germline CDR1 and CDR2: GTSNPN and SVGIG (reference sequence). The CDR3 sequence is CASTGWGLGFRSTEAFF. The CDR3 coding sequence is TGTGCCTCCACAGGGTGGGGATTAGGGTTCCGGTCCACTGAAGCTTTCTTT. The entire variable domain, with the rest obtained from reference TRBV30 and TRBJ1-1, is as follows: SQTIHQWPATLVQPVGSPLSLECTVEGTSNPNLYWYRQAAGRGLQLLFYSVGIGQISSEVPQNLSASRPQDRQFILSSKKLLLSDSGFYLCASTGWGLGFRSTEAFFGQGTRLTVV.

The chain combines TRBV30 with TRBJ1-6; possible D gene TRBD1, 6 bases. Germline lookup yields CDR1 GTSNPN and CDR2 SVGIG (reference sequence). V was cut by 3 bases and J by 9 bases, with 18 bases left in between. The CDR3 totals 15 residues. The CDR3 nucleotides are TGTGCCTGGAGACGAAGGGGGGGTCTCGGTTCACCCCTCCACTTT. This translates into CAWRRRGGLGSPLHF.

The chain links TRBV30 to TRBJ2-6; TRBD1 matches at 10 bases. This CDR3 comprises 16 residues. V was clipped by 7 bases and J by 1 base; unmatched bases: 7. The V gene's germline CDR1 is GTSNPN and CDR2 SVGIG (reference sequence). The CDR3 sequence: CALGQGENSGANVLTF. The CDR3, as DNA: TGTGCCTTAGGACAGGGGGAAAATTCTGGGGCCAACGTCCTGACTTTC.

The gene calls are TRBV19 and TRBJ1-4; a weak D match, TRBD1 (6 bases). Germline V lookup: CDR1 LNHDA, CDR2 SQIVND (reference sequence). The CDR3 is 15 amino acids. The ends were cut back, 5 bases at V and 4 bases at J, with 14 bases in the middle. The chain's CDR3 is CASSAQGNGNEKLFF. For the CDR3, the DNA is TGTGCCAGTAGTGCACAGGGTAACGGTAATGAAAAACTGTTTTTT.

This chain joins TRBV6-6 and TRBJ1-1; a weak D match, TRBD1 (5 bases). V was cut by 7 bases and J by 4 bases, with 16 bases left in between. Germline V gene sequence: CDR1 MNHNY, CDR2 SVGAGI (reference sequence). The CDR3 loop spans 14 amino acids. The CDR3 spells CASIAVAGPTEAFF. CDR3 bases: TGTGCCAGCATCGCGGTGGCAGGGCCCACTGAAGCTTTCTTT.

The chain links TRBV7-6 to TRBJ2-5, with D unclear. The germline V and J ends were trimmed by 4 bases and 5 bases, with 26 bases remaining between them. The length of the CDR3 is 18 residues. The germline gives CDR1 SGHVS, CDR2 FNYEAQ. As DNA, the CDR3 is TGTGCCAGCAGCTCCCAAGGATCCGCGATCGCCGTTGGGGAGACCCAGTACTTC. This sequence encodes CASSSQGSAIAVGETQYF.

The chain employs TRBV29-1 and TRBJ2-3, with TRBD2 matching 8 bases. This CDR3 spans 12 amino acids. V gave up 6 bases and J gave up 4 bases; unmatched junction bases: 3. CDR1 is SQVTM, CDR2 ANQGSEA, per germline. CDR3 region: CSVRTSSDTQYF. CDR3 in DNA: TGCAGCGTCAGGACTAGCTCAGATACGCAGTATTTT.

This chain connects TRBV12-3 or TRBV12-4 to TRBJ1-2, with D perhaps matching TRBD1 (5 bases). Trimming removed 3 bases from V and 8 bases from J, with 13 bases in between. The CDR3 length is 13 residues. In nucleotides, the CDR3 is TGTGCCAGCAGTTTGGGGCTGGGAGGCGGCTACACCTTC. This sequence encodes CASSLGLGGGYTF.

The V gene is TRBV28, the J gene TRBJ2-5; 10 bases match TRBD1. V was clipped by 5 bases and J by 1 base; unmatched bases: 10. Germline CDR1 MDHEN, CDR2 SYDVKM. CDR3 length: 17 amino acids. The CDR3 DNA is TGTGCCAGCAGTGAAAGCGGGACAGGGGCCTTCCAAGAGACCCAGTACTTC. Translated: CASSESGTGAFQETQYF.